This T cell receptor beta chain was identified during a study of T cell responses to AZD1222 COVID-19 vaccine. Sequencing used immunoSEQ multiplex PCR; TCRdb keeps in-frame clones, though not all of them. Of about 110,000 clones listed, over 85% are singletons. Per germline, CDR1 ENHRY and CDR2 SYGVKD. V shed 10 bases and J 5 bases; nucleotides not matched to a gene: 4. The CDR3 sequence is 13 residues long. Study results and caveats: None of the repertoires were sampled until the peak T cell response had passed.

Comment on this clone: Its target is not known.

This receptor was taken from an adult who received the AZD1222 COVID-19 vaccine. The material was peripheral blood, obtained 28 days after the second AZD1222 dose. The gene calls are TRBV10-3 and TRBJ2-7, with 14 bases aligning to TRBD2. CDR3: CATTTSGGDEQYF. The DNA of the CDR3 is TGTGCCACCACGACTAGCGGGGGGGACGAGCAGTACTTC.